A single sample gave rise to the 16 T cell receptor beta chains below, sequenced in a study of T cell responses to AZD1222 COVID-19 vaccine. TCRdb keeps only in-frame clones here, not all; method: immunoSEQ multiplex PCR. The top ten clones hold about 3% of a sample with some 140,000 clones, more than 85% of them seen once. The input for sequencing was peripheral blood, taken on day 0 of AZD1222 vaccination. These receptors all come from an adult in good health.

This chain connects TRBV9 to TRBJ1-3; no clear D. From germline, CDR1 is SGDLS and CDR2 YYNGEE. The CDR3 has 14 amino acids. V was pared by 4 bases and J by 0 bases, with 8 bases between. CDR3 DNA sequence: TGTGCCAGCAGCACCGGTAGCTCTGGAAACACCATATATTTT. This sequence encodes CASSTGSSGNTIYF.

This chain links TRBV28 with TRBJ1-1, with unresolved D. The CDR3 is 13 residues long. CDR1 is MDHEN, CDR2 SYDVKM, per germline. Trimming removed 5 bases at V and 5 bases at J, with 12 bases between. The CDR3 sequence: CASSLNGLTEAFF. CDR3 sequence (DNA): TGTGCCAGCAGTCTGAATGGACTGACTGAAGCTTTCTTT.

Notes on this clone: The junction differs from germline at one of its ends, possibly a read error. The chain couples TRBV6-5 to TRBJ1-2; no clear D gene. CDR1 and CDR2 from the germline V gene are MNHEY and SVGAGI. The CDR3 is 13 residues long. The CDR3 coding sequence is TGTGCCAACAGTTCCGGACGGCGAGATGGCTACACCTTC. Translation gives CANSSGRRDGYTF.

The chain is built from TRBV6-4 and TRBJ2-3, with D possibly TRBD2 on 7 matching bases. The CDR3 has 15 residues. With 4 bases removed from V and 3 bases from J, the gap between germline ends came to 14 bases. Germline V gene data show CDR1 as MRHNA and CDR2 as SNTAGT. CDR3 residues: CASSVVGGPTDTQYF. As DNA, the CDR3 is TGTGCCAGCAGTGTTGTGGGGGGGCCGACAGATACGCAGTATTTT.

CDR3 bases: TGTGCCAGCAGCACGAACCCACGGGGGGAGCTAGATACGCAGTATTTT. It specifies CASSTNPRGELDTQYF. J is TRBJ2-3 and V is TRBV11-3, with 7 bases aligning to TRBD2. Germline-derived CDR1 and CDR2 are SGHNT and YENEEA. This CDR3 is built from 16 residues. The V gene end was trimmed by 5 bases and the J gene end by 5 bases; junction bases not matched to a gene: 13.

The sample holds a few counts of this clone. The CDR3 is CASSHLVTGGVTFF. CDR3 bases: TGTGCCAGCAGCCATTTAGTGACAGGGGGCGTGACTTTCTTT. The J gene is TRBJ1-1, the V gene TRBV3-1 (or the pseudogene TRBV3-2); 10 bases agree with TRBD1. The CDR3 totals 14 residues. Trimming took 3 bases from V and 12 from J; bases not matched to a gene: 10. CDR1 is LGHDT and CDR2 is YNNKEL in the germline V gene (reference sequence).

V gene TRBV2 combines with J gene TRBJ2-4, with D possibly matching TRBD2 (5 bases). Trimming took off 10 bases at V and 6 bases at J, with 7 bases between the two ends. The length of the CDR3 is 10 residues. Germline V CDR1 and CDR2: SNHLY, FYNNEI. As DNA, the CDR3 is TGTGCCACTGGAGGAAACATTCAGTACTTC. Protein: CATGGNIQYF. Full variable domain (remainder filled in from reference TRBV2 and TRBJ2-4): EPEVTQTPSHQVTQMGQEVILRCVPISNHLYFYWYRQILGQKVEFLVSFYNNEISEKSEIFDDQFSVERPDGSNFTLKIRSTKLEDSAMYFCATGGNIQYFGAGTRLSVL.

The chain carries TRBV7-3 and TRBJ2-7, with no clear D. The CDR3 spans 11 residues. V gave up 5 bases and J gave up 3 bases, with 5 bases separating them. Germline CDR1 SGHTA, CDR2 FQGTGA. The CDR3 is CASSVNYEQYF. The CDR3 coding sequence is TGTGCCAGCAGCGTGAACTACGAGCAGTACTTC.

This clone has only one observation. The CDR3 loop is CASNNFNEQFF. The DNA for the CDR3 is TGTGCCAGCAACAACTTCAATGAGCAGTTCTTC. The genes are TRBV28 and TRBJ2-1; D is ambiguous. Trimming took off 7 bases at V and 6 bases at J, with 7 bases between the two ends. The CDR3 length is 11 residues. Germline CDR1 MDHEN, CDR2 SYDVKM.

The chain recombines TRBV2 with TRBJ1-1, with D possibly matching TRBD1 (6 bases). Deletions cut 6 bases from V and 0 bases from J, with 14 bases between. Germline-derived CDR1 and CDR2 are SNHLY and FYNNEI. This CDR3 comprises 15 residues. The CDR3 spells CASSVTGVLNTEAFF. The CDR3 coding sequence is TGTGCCAGCAGCGTGACAGGAGTACTGAACACTGAAGCTTTCTTT.

This sequence joins TRBV4-1 and TRBJ1-4; 7 bases are a match to TRBD1. CDR1 and CDR2 from the germline V gene are MGHRA and YSYEKL. V lost 4 bases to trimming and J lost 8 bases; unmatched junction nucleotides: 4. The CDR3 is 13 amino acids. CDR3 residues: CASSPGTAEKLFF. The CDR3 bases are TGCGCCAGCAGCCCGGGGACAGCCGAAAAACTGTTTTTT.

There are a few counts of this clone. V and J are TRBV27 and TRBJ1-2; a possible D gene is TRBD1 (6 bases). The CDR3 spans 15 residues. Germline V gene data show CDR1 as MNHEY and CDR2 as SMNVEV (reference sequence). Trimming removed 5 bases from V and 8 bases from J, with 21 bases in between. The CDR3 loop reads CASSPTPGHLGGYTF. In nucleotides, the CDR3 is TGTGCCAGCAGTCCAACGCCGGGACACCTAGGGGGCTACACCTTC.

The chain combines TRBV11-2 with TRBJ1-2; D gene ambiguous. V gave up 5 bases and J gave up 0 bases, with 13 bases separating them. The CDR3 is made up of 15 amino acids. Germline CDR1 SGHAT, CDR2 FQNNGV. CDR3 sequence reads: CASSPLVGPNYGYTF. In DNA form, the CDR3 reads TGTGCCAGCAGCCCCTTAGTAGGGCCTAACTATGGCTACACCTTC.

The V gene is TRBV6-5, the J gene TRBJ2-3; D is unclear. With 8 bases removed from V and 5 bases from J, the gap between germline ends came to 14 bases. Germline CDR1 reads MNHEY; CDR2 reads SVGAGI. The CDR3 spans 13 residues. CDR3 sequence (DNA): TGTGCCAGCCGCTATACCCCCAAAGATACGCAGTATTTT. Its translation is CASRYTPKDTQYF.

The V and J genes are TRBV9 and TRBJ2-5, with TRBD1 matching over 9 bases. Germline V lookup: CDR1 SGDLS, CDR2 YYNGEE. With 3 bases clipped from V and 1 base from J, the junction kept 7 bases outside the gene matches. The CDR3 sequence is 16 residues long. CDR3 loop: CASSAWTGELQETQYF. CDR3 bases: TGTGCCAGCAGCGCCTGGACAGGGGAGCTCCAAGAGACCCAGTACTTC.

V and J are TRBV10-3 and TRBJ1-1, with 7 bases lining up with TRBD1. The CDR3 covers 12 residues. CDR1 is ENHRY and CDR2 is SYGVKD in the germline V gene. J gave up 9 bases and V 6 bases, and 7 bases lay outside the gene matches. The CDR3 DNA reads TGTGCCATCAGCTCAAGACAGGGCCAAGCTTTCTTT. Amino acids: CAISSRQGQAFF.